This TCR beta chain emerged from a study of vaccination effects on CD4 cells after COVID-19. Study-wide context: Participants received two doses of either the BNT162b2 or mRNA-1273 vaccine. Convalescent patients (n = two) were sampled 16 days and one week prevaccination. Researchers reported culturing two million PBMC in each well, adding 8 to 10 IU/ml IL-2 and about 10 ug/ml peptides.

After roughly 9 days in culture, the CD4+ T cells were isolated. The length of the CDR3 is 19 residues. With respect to this clone: Its target is unknown.

Sequencing was performed with immunoSEQ multiplex PCR; in TCRdb, only in-frame clones are kept and a portion is missing. The repertoire holds under 50,000 clones, with roughly 80% as singletons. The source was CD4+ T cells from PBMCs cultured without peptide, collected before COVID-19 vaccination. J is TRBJ2-3 and V is TRBV12-2. TRBV12-2 is shown as a pseudogene. This TCR was sampled from a human donor who had a prior SARS-CoV-2 infection. CDR3 bases: TGTGCAAGTCGCTTCCTGTGGGAAAAAGGGGGGCCCCGAAACCATACGCAGTATTTT. This gives the protein CASRFLWEKGGPRNHTQYF.